The 14 T cell receptor beta chains below were found in one sample sequenced in a study of blood T cell repertoires in COVID-19. Sequencing was performed with immunoSEQ multiplex PCR; in TCRdb, only in-frame clones are kept and a portion is missing. This sample has around 130,000 clones; about 74% occur once, and the top ten carry 7.9%. Sequences were obtained from peripheral blood. The receptors were gathered from a human donor in a cohort sampled during active COVID-19.

V and J are TRBV9 and TRBJ1-1; D is possibly TRBD1 (5 bases). The length of the CDR3 is 12 residues. Between the trimmed V and J ends, which lost 4 bases and 4 bases, there was a span of 8 bases. Germline V gives CDR1 SGDLS, CDR2 YYNGEE. The CDR3, as DNA: TGTGCCAGCAGCCAGGGTAGCACTGAAGCTTTCTTT. It specifies CASSQGSTEAFF.

A few counts support this clone. The rearrangement joins TRBV7-8 to TRBJ2-7; weak D call: TRBD2 (6 bases). The CDR3 totals 14 residues. Germline assignment: CDR1 SGHVS and CDR2 FQNEAQ. V was pared by 6 bases and J by 0 bases, with 12 bases between. Here the CDR3 DNA reads TGTGCCAGCAGTGCGTGGCGGGACTCCTACGAGCAGTACTTC. Protein: CASSAWRDSYEQYF. Using reference TRBV7-8 and TRBJ2-7 for the parts outside the CDR3, the full variable domain is GAGVSQSPRYKVAKRGQDVALRCDPISGHVSLFWYQQALGQGPEFLTYFQNEAQLDKSGLPSDRFFAERPEGSVSTLKIQRTQQEDSAVYLCASSAWRDSYEQYFGPGTRLTVT.

This chain uses TRBV7-8 with TRBJ2-2; the D gene is possibly TRBD2 (7 bases). The CDR3 totals 14 residues. The germline V and J ends were trimmed by 7 bases and 11 bases, with 20 bases remaining between them. Looked up from germline, CDR1 is SGHVS and CDR2 is FQNEAQ. The CDR3 region is CASIRGATSLELFF. As DNA, the CDR3 is TGTGCCAGCATCCGGGGGGCTACCTCCCTTGAGCTGTTTTTT.

The chain couples TRBV27 to TRBJ2-7; D is possibly TRBD1 (5 bases). The germline V gene has CDR1 MNHEY and CDR2 SMNVEV (reference sequence). V was trimmed by 2 bases and J by 3 bases, leaving 14 bases between them. The CDR3 consists of 15 residues. The CDR3 DNA reads as TGTGCCAGCAGTTTAGGGCAGGGCGAAATCTACGAGCAGTACTTC. Translation gives CASSLGQGEIYEQYF.

The genes are TRBV7-2 and TRBJ2-7; D perhaps matches TRBD2 (6 bases). Germline V gene data show CDR1 as SGHTA and CDR2 as FQGNSA. V dropped 0 bases and J dropped 6 bases, with 15 bases sitting between them. There are 15 residues in the CDR3. CDR3 residues: CASSLAFGSRLEQYF. DNA of the CDR3: TGTGCCAGCAGCTTAGCGTTCGGGAGTCGACTCGAGCAGTACTTC.

V gene TRBV11-2 combines with J gene TRBJ2-7, with a weak D call TRBD1 (6 bases). The V gene lost 5 bases and the J gene lost 2 bases, with 19 bases spanning the gap. The CDR3 covers 16 residues. CDR1 is SGHAT, CDR2 FQNNGV, per germline. CDR3 DNA: TGTGCCAGCAGCCGAACTGGACAGTCCCTTACCTACGAGCAGTACTTC. Its protein product is CASSRTGQSLTYEQYF.

V and J are TRBV5-1 and TRBJ2-7; TRBD1 agrees at 10 bases. With V trimmed by 4 bases and J by 5 bases, 12 bases remained unmatched. Germline V gene data show CDR1 as SGHRS and CDR2 as YFSETQ. There are 16 residues in the CDR3. The CDR3 loop is CASSRYRQGASDEQYF. The CDR3 nucleotides read TGCGCCAGCAGCAGGTACCGACAGGGGGCTTCAGACGAGCAGTACTTC.

V is TRBV27 and J is TRBJ2-1; D is unresolved. The CDR3 extends over 14 amino acids. Trimming took off 6 bases at V and 3 bases at J, with 12 bases between the two ends. From germline, CDR1 is MNHEY and CDR2 SMNVEV (reference sequence). In DNA, the CDR3 is TGTGCCAGCAGGACCGGGTCGGTCTACAATGAGCAGTTCTTC. Amino acid sequence: CASRTGSVYNEQFF.

V gene TRBV30 combines with J gene TRBJ1-5, with D maybe TRBD1 (5 bases). The length of the CDR3 is 15 residues. Germline values: CDR1 GTSNPN, CDR2 SVGIG (reference sequence). V was cut by 5 bases and J by 0 bases, with 14 bases left in between. CDR3 DNA: TGTGCCTGGGCGGTAGACAGTTATAGCAATCAGCCCCAGCATTTT. Translated, it gives CAWAVDSYSNQPQHF.

This chain links TRBV5-6 with TRBJ1-1, with TRBD1 matching 7 bases. Germline V gene data show CDR1 as SGHDT and CDR2 as YYEEEE. This CDR3 region has 15 residues. V dropped 4 bases and J dropped 7; count of bases not matched to a gene: 13. CDR3 nucleotide sequence: TGTGCCAGCAGCCCCTCCCCGACAGGGAGTATTGAAGCTTTCTTT. Translating it yields CASSPSPTGSIEAFF.

J is TRBJ1-1 and V is TRBV23-1; 9 positions agree with TRBD1. TRBV23-1 is labeled an ORF, and its function is uncertain. Germline trimming cut 0 bases from V and 3 bases from J; bases unmatched to any gene: 5. This CDR3 spans 16 amino acids. The CDR3 here is CASSQSDRGVDTEAFF. CDR3 coding DNA: TGCGCCAGCAGTCAATCAGACAGGGGGGTCGACACTGAAGCTTTCTTT.

This clone was counted a few times. The J gene is TRBJ2-7, the V gene TRBV30; 8 nucleotides agree with TRBD1. This CDR3 is 16 amino acids long. Germline CDR1 reads GTSNPN; CDR2 reads SVGIG (reference sequence). V lost 3 bases and J lost 5; bases outside the gene matches: 15. The CDR3 loop is CAWSRPDRVQADEQYF. CDR3 coding DNA: TGTGCCTGGAGCCGCCCGGACAGGGTTCAAGCCGACGAGCAGTACTTC.

This chain uses TRBV28 with TRBJ1-6; D may be TRBD1 (5 bases). Deletions cut 5 bases from V and 13 bases from J, with 24 bases between. The CDR3 extends over 16 amino acids. Germline CDR1 and CDR2: MDHEN and SYDVKM. Here the CDR3 DNA reads TGTGCCAGCAGTATAGCCGGGGCGGGGTTTGAAAGGCCCCTCCACTTT. This codes for CASSIAGAGFERPLHF.

This sequence joins TRBV30 and TRBJ1-2; 9 positions agree with TRBD1. Per germline, CDR1 GTSNPN and CDR2 SVGIG (reference sequence). The CDR3 has 12 amino acids. The V segment lost 3 bases and the J segment 6 bases; nucleotides outside the gene matches: 2. The DNA of the CDR3 is TGTGCCTGGAGGGACAGGGGAAATGGCTACACCTTC. Its translation: CAWRDRGNGYTF.